Each of the 9 T cell receptor beta chains below was sequenced from the same sample in a study of PD-L1 blockade in urothelial cancer. Regarding time point: pretreatment peripheral blood. Repertoires were generated with immunoSEQ multiplex PCR, while TCRdb's copy carries only in-frame clones and drops some. The sample includes roughly 87,000 clones, roughly 90% of them seen just once. Here the sequenced sample was PBMCs, taken around atezolizumab (anti-PD-L1) treatment. These receptors were taken from a woman older than 75 with urothelial cancer.

The rearrangement links TRBV6-5 to TRBJ2-5; TRBD2 aligns across 7 bases. This CDR3 region has 16 residues. The ends lost 0 bases at V and 5 bases at J; junction bases unmatched: 9. The germline CDR1 and CDR2 sequences are MNHEY and SVGAGI. Written as DNA, the CDR3 is TGTGCCAGCAGTTACTCGCTGGGGGGGTCTGTCGAGACCCAGTACTTC. This gives the protein CASSYSLGGSVETQYF.

This rearrangement joins TRBV30 to TRBJ1-5; D is possibly TRBD1 (6 bases). V was cut by 3 bases and J by 7 bases, with 16 bases left in between. CDR3 length equals 14 residues. The germline V gene encodes CDR1 GTSNPN and CDR2 SVGIG (reference sequence). The CDR3 region is CAWSTGGGQQPQHF. The CDR3 nucleotides read TGTGCCTGGAGCACTGGGGGGGGGCAGCAGCCCCAGCATTTT.

The chain couples TRBV14 to TRBJ2-1, with 7 bases aligning to TRBD2. This CDR3 contains 14 residues. Trimming cost V 2 bases and J 10 bases; bases outside gene matches: 8. The germline V gene encodes CDR1 SGHDN and CDR2 FVKESK. The chain's CDR3 is CASSQFAVAGEQFF. Written as DNA, the CDR3 is TGTGCCAGCAGCCAATTCGCGGTAGCGGGCGAGCAGTTCTTC.

This chain links TRBV28 with TRBJ1-4; tentatively, D is TRBD1 (5 bases). CDR3 length: 15 amino acids. V was trimmed by 1 base and J by 7 bases, leaving 13 bases between them. From germline, CDR1 is MDHEN and CDR2 SYDVKM. The CDR3 reads CASSLSGGGTEKLFF. The CDR3 DNA reads as TGTGCCAGCAGTTTATCCGGGGGAGGGACTGAAAAACTGTTTTTT.

CDR3 region: CASSLGQSLGEAFF. CDR3 nucleotides: TGCGCCAGCAGCCTGGGACAGTCCCTCGGTGAAGCTTTCTTT. The chain couples TRBV5-1 to TRBJ1-1, with TRBD1 identical over 7 bases. CDR3 length: 14 amino acids. Germline CDR1 reads SGHRS; CDR2 reads YFSETQ. J lost 7 bases, V lost 4 bases, and 10 bases had no gene match.

This chain uses TRBV6-1 with TRBJ1-5; D might be TRBD1 (5 bases). Trimming took off 10 bases at V and 1 base at J, with 11 bases between the two ends. This CDR3 has 13 amino acids. The V gene's germline CDR1 is MNHNS and CDR2 SASEGT. CDR3 residues: CAIQGGSNQPQHF. DNA for the CDR3: TGTGCCATCCAGGGTGGGAGCAATCAGCCCCAGCATTTT.

V is TRBV7-9 and J is TRBJ1-1; tentative D call: TRBD1 (6 bases). This CDR3 has 13 residues. The germline CDR1 and CDR2 sequences are SEHNR and FQNEAQ (reference sequence). V was pared by 4 bases and J by 14 bases, with 20 bases between. This chain's CDR3 is CASSSTTGVGAFF. Written as DNA, the CDR3 is TGTGCCAGCAGCTCAACGACAGGCGTGGGTGCGTTCTTT. Drawing the rest from reference TRBV7-9 and TRBJ1-1, the complete variable domain is DTGVSQNPRHKITKRGQNVTFRCDPISEHNRLYWYRQTLGQGPEFLTYFQNEAQLEKSRLLSDRFSAERPKGSFSTLEIQRTEQGDSAMYLCASSSTTGVGAFFGQGTRLTVV.

In its sample, this clone was seen a few times. The J gene is TRBJ2-1, the V gene TRBV9; 8 nucleotides agree with TRBD2. The CDR3 consists of 15 residues. Germline V CDR1 and CDR2: SGDLS, YYNGEE. J was trimmed by 6 bases and V by 0 bases; bases with no gene match: 5. CDR3 sequence reads: CASSVVSGSPNEQFF. CDR3 DNA: TGTGCCAGCAGCGTAGTGAGCGGGAGCCCCAATGAGCAGTTCTTC.

The V and J genes are TRBV28 and TRBJ1-5; TRBD1 might be the D (6 bases). The germline gives CDR1 MDHEN, CDR2 SYDVKM. Trimming pared 4 bases from V and 8 bases from J, leaving 18 bases between. This CDR3 spans 15 amino acids. This chain's CDR3 is CASSSRTASGKPQHF. DNA of the CDR3: TGTGCCAGCAGTTCCCGGACAGCGTCTGGAAAGCCCCAGCATTTT.